This T cell receptor (beta chain) was obtained from a study of T cells in Graves' hyperthyroidism and ophthalmopathy. This clonotype was counted at least ten times. Amplification of TCR beta CDR3 regions used RNA as the template. Using the HTBI primer set, a first-round RT-PCR was run on the TCR CDR3. TCRdb fed the multiplex PCR reads into MiXCR, producing one record per CDR3 protein. This sample carries some 460,000 distinct CDR3 sequences, approximately 14% of them seen once, and the ten largest clones take approximately 7.5%. The receptor comes from a woman aged 18-29 years with Graves' hyperthyroidism. What was sequenced was blood.

The CDR3 DNA reads TGTGCCAGCAGCTTAACAGGGACGTCCCCGGGGTGGGGCGCCGGGGAGCTGTTTTTT. Translating gives CASSLTGTSPGWGAGELFF. The V and J genes are TRBV7-3 and TRBJ2-2; D is tentatively TRBD1 or TRBD2 (5 bases each). Germline CDR1 reads SGHTA; CDR2 reads FQGTGA. The CDR3 totals 19 residues. The V end lost 0 bases, the J end lost 6 bases, and 23 bases lay between the germline ends.